What follows are 18 T cell receptor beta chains derived from one specimen sequenced in a study of blood T cell repertoires in COVID-19. Some clones are missing from TCRdb's copy, which holds only in-frame ones; the method was immunoSEQ multiplex PCR. Here the sample spans about 58,000 clones, about 89% being singletons. What was sequenced was peripheral blood. These receptors were collected from a woman aged 55-69 years with active COVID-19.

J is TRBJ1-2 and V is TRBV18; unclear D gene. Trimming pared 3 bases from V and 3 bases from J, leaving 11 bases between. Looked up from germline, CDR1 is KGHSH and CDR2 is LQKENI. This CDR3 comprises 14 residues. The CDR3 bases are TGTGCCAGCTCACCCAAGACCGGGGACTATGGCTACACCTTC. Translated: CASSPKTGDYGYTF.

In this sample, this clone turned up once. The chain carries TRBV5-1 and TRBJ1-1, with 7 bases identical to TRBD1. This CDR3 is 14 amino acids long. V shed 2 bases and J 2 bases; nucleotides not matched to a gene: 3. In germline, CDR1 is SGHRS, CDR2 YFSETQ. The CDR3, as DNA: TGCGCCAGCAGCTTCCGGGACAGTAACACTGAAGCTTTCTTT. This gives the protein CASSFRDSNTEAFF.

CDR3 DNA: TGTGCCAGCAGCCCCCGGGCAGGGGGCACAGATACGCAGTATTTT. It translates to CASSPRAGGTDTQYF. The chain uses TRBV3-1 (or the pseudogene TRBV3-2) and TRBJ2-3; D possibly corresponds to TRBD1 (6 bases). V was clipped by 4 bases and J by 1 base, with 12 bases between them. The CDR3 totals 15 residues. Germline V gene sequence: CDR1 LGHDT, CDR2 YNNKEL (reference sequence).

The V gene is TRBV4-1, the J gene TRBJ2-7; a weak D match, TRBD2 (5 bases). Germline CDR1 is MGHRA and CDR2 is YSYEKL. This CDR3 comprises 16 residues. V dropped 0 bases and J dropped 0 bases, with 12 bases sitting between them. The CDR3 region has the DNA TGCGCCAGCAGCCAAGATTCCCGGGGAGCCTCCTACGAGCAGTACTTC. It yields the protein CASSQDSRGASYEQYF.

The chain is built from TRBV18 and TRBJ1-1; possibly TRBD1 for D (6 bases). Trimming took 4 bases from V and 8 from J, leaving 14 bases between them. Germline assignment: CDR1 KGHSH and CDR2 LQKENI. This CDR3 is built from 13 residues. The CDR3 sequence is CASSLRDGTEAFF. DNA of the CDR3: TGTGCCAGCTCACTTAGGGACGGGACAGAAGCTTTCTTT.

The CDR3 loop reads CASSDTYSNQPQHF. The CDR3 DNA reads as TGTGCCAGCAGTGACACCTATAGCAATCAGCCCCAGCATTTT. The chain joins TRBV25-1 to TRBJ1-5; no firm D call. Trimming took 3 bases from V and 0 from J, leaving 6 bases between them. CDR1 and CDR2 (germline): MGHDK, SYGVNS. The CDR3 is 14 residues long.

The chain employs TRBV6-2 or TRBV6-3 and TRBJ2-7; 8 bases line up with TRBD2. Trimming removed 4 bases from V and 2 bases from J; junction bases left unmatched: 4. CDR1 and CDR2 from the germline V gene are MNHEY and SVGEGT. The CDR3 has 14 residues. The CDR3 DNA reads TGTGCCAGCAGTTCGGGACTAGTAGCCTACGAGCAGTACTTC. It is translated as CASSSGLVAYEQYF.

The chain couples TRBV13 to TRBJ1-3; possible D gene TRBD1, 6 bases. This CDR3 is built from 17 residues. The V and J ends lost 5 bases and 3 bases respectively, with 20 bases between them. Germline V gives CDR1 PRHDT, CDR2 FYEKMQ (reference sequence). The CDR3 loop reads CASSLPPTGLGGNTIYF. DNA of the CDR3: TGTGCCAGCAGCCTCCCTCCGACAGGACTGGGTGGAAACACCATATATTTT.

The chain couples TRBV6-2 or TRBV6-3 to TRBJ2-3, with TRBD2 as a possible D gene (6 bases). The V gene's germline CDR1 is MNHEY and CDR2 SVGEGT. Trimming pared 0 bases from V and 4 bases from J, leaving 8 bases between. The CDR3 spans 14 residues. CDR3 sequence reads: CASSYSGGADTQYF. The CDR3 bases are TGTGCCAGCAGTTACTCCGGGGGAGCAGATACGCAGTATTTT.

The CDR3 coding sequence is TGTGCCAGCAGCAGACAGTCACGCACAGATACGCAGTATTTT. Amino acids: CASSRQSRTDTQYF. This chain connects TRBV6-1 to TRBJ2-3, with D possibly matching TRBD1 (5 bases). Between the trimmed V and J ends, which lost 6 bases and 1 base, there was a span of 11 bases. The germline CDR1 and CDR2 sequences are MNHNS and SASEGT. The CDR3 extends over 14 amino acids.

CDR3 in amino acids: CASSFMDRPYNEQFF. CDR3 sequence (DNA): TGTGCCAGCAGTTTCATGGACAGGCCATACAATGAGCAGTTCTTC. V gene TRBV6-2 or TRBV6-3 combines with J gene TRBJ2-1; TRBD1 matches 7 bases. This CDR3 region has 15 residues. The trim removed 4 bases at V and 4 bases at J, leaving 7 bases unmatched. Germline CDR1 reads MNHEY; CDR2 reads SVGEGT.

The gene calls are TRBV30 and TRBJ1-1, with D perhaps matching TRBD1 (5 bases). The germline V gene has CDR1 GTSNPN and CDR2 SVGIG (reference sequence). Trimming took off 7 bases at V and 5 bases at J, with 11 bases between the two ends. The CDR3 extends over 11 amino acids. CDR3 sequence (DNA): TGTGCCTTGGAGGGGCAGACTGAAGCTTTCTTT. It encodes CALEGQTEAFF.

The gene calls are TRBV19 and TRBJ1-1; TRBD1 is a possible D gene (6 bases). Trimming stripped 7 bases from V and 3 bases from J, with 24 bases between. The germline V gene has CDR1 LNHDA and CDR2 SQIVND (reference sequence). CDR3 length equals 17 residues. The DNA of the CDR3 is TGTGCCAGTACCAACACCAGGGGACCGGGTTTCGACACTGAAGCTTTCTTT. Translating it yields CASTNTRGPGFDTEAFF.

The chain has TRBV2 and TRBJ1-6, with 7 bases lining up with TRBD1. The CDR3 is 14 amino acids. Unmatched junction bases numbered 4, after V lost 4 bases and J lost 7 bases. From germline, CDR1 is SNHLY and CDR2 FYNNEI. The DNA for the CDR3 is TGTGCCAGCAGTGTGGGACAGAAAAATTCACCCCTCCACTTT. Translated, it gives CASSVGQKNSPLHF.

The chain carries TRBV24-1 and TRBJ2-3, with 14 bases fitting TRBD2. The ends lost 0 bases at V and 6 bases at J; junction bases unmatched: 10. Germline V gene data show CDR1 as KGHDR and CDR2 as SFDVKD. This CDR3 region has 19 residues. CDR3 loop: CATSDLSVLGLAGVDTQYF. The DNA for the CDR3 is TGTGCCACCAGTGATTTGAGCGTTTTGGGACTAGCGGGGGTGGATACGCAGTATTTT.

The chain carries TRBV6-2 or TRBV6-3 and TRBJ2-2; 8 nucleotides line up with TRBD1. V lost 2 bases to trimming and J lost 2 bases; unmatched junction nucleotides: 4. Per the germline V gene, CDR1 is MNHEY and CDR2 is SVGEGT. There are 16 residues in the CDR3. The CDR3 loop reads CASSYPRGRNTGELFF. The DNA for the CDR3 is TGTGCCAGCAGTTACCCCAGGGGGCGAAACACCGGGGAGCTGTTTTTT.

This clone was detected once. J is TRBJ1-1 and V is TRBV9; maybe TRBD1 (6 bases). Germline CDR1 reads SGDLS; CDR2 reads YYNGEE. The V gene lost 3 bases and the J gene lost 1 base, with 19 bases spanning the gap. There are 17 residues in the CDR3. CDR3 in DNA: TGTGCCAGCAGCGCCGTGAGGGGGGGCCGGGCGAACACTGAAGCTTTCTTT. Its translation is CASSAVRGGRANTEAFF.

The rearrangement uses TRBV2 and TRBJ2-1, with TRBD2 identical over 12 bases. The ends lost 6 bases at V and 3 bases at J; junction bases unmatched: 6. Germline CDR1 SNHLY, CDR2 FYNNEI. This CDR3 contains 16 residues. CDR3 coding DNA: TGTGCCAGCAGACCCCTAGCGGGGGGGGTCTACAATGAGCAGTTCTTC. Its translation is CASRPLAGGVYNEQFF. Supplemented by reference TRBV2 and TRBJ2-1, the full variable domain reads EPEVTQTPSHQVTQMGQEVILRCVPISNHLYFYWYRQILGQKVEFLVSFYNNEISEKSEIFDDQFSVERPDGSNFTLKIRSTKLEDSAMYFCASRPLAGGVYNEQFFGPGTRLTVL.